This T cell receptor (beta chain) stems from a study of CD8+ T cells in alopecia areata. Following RNA extraction, reverse transcription yielded cDNA that acted as the sequencing template. The repertoire was sequenced with immunoSEQ multiplex PCR; TCRdb's copy has only in-frame clones and lacks some. The sample has more than 100,000 clones; around 84% are singletons. Treatment defined: oral pan-JAK inhibitor, 5-10 mg twice daily. Sampling of alopecia areata patients yielded lesional scalp punch biopsies as well as peripheral blood. About this clone: Its target is unknown.

Germline values: CDR1 MNHEY, CDR2 SVGAGI. Trimming took off 8 bases at V and 8 bases at J, with 15 bases between the two ends. The CDR3 length is 12 residues. The study, taken as a whole, reports: The study found tofacitinib significantly decreased scalp clonality and expanded CD8+ clones among the top 100. Higher clonality and more expanded CD8+ clones appeared in lesional than normal scalp. Clarity of TCR sharing across patients fell short of that in mice, possibly HLA-related.

The clonotype was recovered from a human donor with alopecia areata. This chain links TRBV6-5 with TRBJ1-1, with D possibly being TRBD1 (6 bases). The specimen comprised CD8+ T cells sorted from blood, sampled around week 34, from a patient treated with tofacitinib. The CDR3 coding sequence is TGTGCCAGCGGGGGCTGGGGACTAGAAGCTTTCTTT. It codes for CASGGWGLEAFF.